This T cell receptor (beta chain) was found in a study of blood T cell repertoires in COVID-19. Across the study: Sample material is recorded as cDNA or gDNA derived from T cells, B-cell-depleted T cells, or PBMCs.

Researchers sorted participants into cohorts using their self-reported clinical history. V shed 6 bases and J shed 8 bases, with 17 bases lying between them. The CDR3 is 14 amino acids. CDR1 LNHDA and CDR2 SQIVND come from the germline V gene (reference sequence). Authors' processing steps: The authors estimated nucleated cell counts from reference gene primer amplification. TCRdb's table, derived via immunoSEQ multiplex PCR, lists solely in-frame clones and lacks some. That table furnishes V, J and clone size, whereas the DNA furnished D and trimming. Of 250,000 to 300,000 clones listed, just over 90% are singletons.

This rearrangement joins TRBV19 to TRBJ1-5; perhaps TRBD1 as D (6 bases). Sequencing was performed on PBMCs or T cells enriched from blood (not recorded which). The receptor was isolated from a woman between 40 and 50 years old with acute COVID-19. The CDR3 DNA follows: TGTGCCAGTAGCAGAGACAGGCTGGTGGAGCCCCAGCATTTT. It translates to CASSRDRLVEPQHF.